Listed below are T cell receptor beta chains from one sample, sequenced in a study of T cells in Graves' hyperthyroidism and ophthalmopathy. Each CDR3 protein gets one entry after TCRdb re-called the multiplex PCR reads with MiXCR. The table has about 350,000 distinct CDR3 sequences, roughly 19% seen once; the top ten hold around 3.4%. Sequencing was done on a sample of blood. The receptors shown here come from a young woman with Graves' hyperthyroidism. CDR3s include the opening cysteine and the closing phenylalanine or tryptophan. D genes are given only for firm matches. For some rows the clone size is stated as once, few or many, or as a class when expanded; others skip it.

CDR3 protein: CASSLAGSIAPLHF
CDR3 DNA: TGTGCCAGCAGTTTGGCAGGGTCTATTGCACCCCTCCACTTT
V gene: TRBV27
J gene: TRBJ1-6
clone size: .
D gene: .

CDR3 protein: CASSEGLAGKQETQYF
CDR3 DNA: TGCGCCAGCAGCGAGGGACTAGCGGGAAAGCAAGAGACCCAGTACTTC
V gene: TRBV5-1
J gene: TRBJ2-5
clone size: few
D gene: TRBD2

CDR3 protein: CASSADRGRWAIGNQPQHF
CDR3 DNA: TGTGCCAGCAGCGCGGACAGGGGGCGATGGGCCATCGGCAATCAGCCCCAGCATTTT
V gene: TRBV2
J gene: TRBJ1-5
clone size: many
D gene: TRBD1

CDR3 protein: CASTPTRTYEQYF
CDR3 DNA: TGTGCCAGCACCCCGACTAGAACCTACGAGCAGTACTTC
V gene: TRBV6-2/TRBV6-3
J gene: TRBJ2-7
clone size: many
D gene: .

CDR3 protein: CASSRTGYGNQPQHF
CDR3 DNA: TGTGCCAGCAGTCGGACAGGGTACGGCAATCAGCCCCAGCATTTT
V gene: TRBV12-3/TRBV12-4
J gene: TRBJ1-5
clone size: few
D gene: TRBD1

CDR3 protein: CASSLASGKDEQYF
CDR3 DNA: TGTGCCAGCAGTTTAGCTTCAGGGAAGGACGAGCAGTACTTC
V gene: TRBV28
J gene: TRBJ2-7
clone size: many
D gene: .

CDR3 protein: CASSLSAANGYTF
CDR3 DNA: TGTGCCAGCAGCTTATCGGCAGCTAATGGCTACACCTTC
V gene: TRBV7-3
J gene: TRBJ1-2
clone size: many
D gene: .

CDR3 protein: CASSRTQGTATEAFF
CDR3 DNA: TGTGCCAGCTCGAGAACTCAGGGTACCGCCACTGAAGCTTTCTTT
V gene: TRBV18
J gene: TRBJ1-1
clone size: many
D gene: .

CDR3 protein: CASSLRNQPQHF
CDR3 DNA: TGTGCCAGCAGTTTGAGGAATCAGCCCCAGCATTTT
V gene: TRBV12-3/TRBV12-4
J gene: TRBJ1-5
clone size: many
D gene: .

CDR3 protein: CATSRDRGGSGELFF
CDR3 DNA: TGTGCCACCAGCAGAGATAGAGGGGGGTCCGGGGAGCTGTTTTTT
V gene: TRBV15
J gene: TRBJ2-2
clone size: many
D gene: .

CDR3 protein: CASSRRDIIFYGYTF
CDR3 DNA: TGTGCCAGCAGCCGAAGGGACATTATCTTCTATGGCTACACCTTC
V gene: TRBV5-8
J gene: TRBJ1-2
clone size: .
D gene: .

CDR3 protein: CASSLVVGMIYGYTF
CDR3 DNA: TGTGCCAGCAGCTTAGTCGTAGGGATGATCTATGGCTACACCTTC
V gene: TRBV7-8
J gene: TRBJ1-2
clone size: many
D gene: .

CDR3 protein: CASRRSRATDEQYF
CDR3 DNA: TGTGCCAGCAGGCGGAGCAGGGCTACGGACGAGCAGTACTTC
V gene: TRBV12-3/TRBV12-4
J gene: TRBJ2-7
clone size: many
D gene: .

CDR3 protein: CASTDSDSAWGNQPQHF
CDR3 DNA: TGTGCCAGCACCGACTCGGACAGTGCGTGGGGCAATCAGCCCCAGCATTTT
V gene: TRBV6-4
J gene: TRBJ1-5
clone size: many
D gene: .

CDR3 protein: CASSRLAAQETQYF
CDR3 DNA: TGTGCCAGCAGTCGACTAGCGGCCCAAGAGACCCAGTACTTC
V gene: TRBV27
J gene: TRBJ2-5
clone size: many
D gene: TRBD2

CDR3 protein: CASSLAYRGQGETQYF
CDR3 DNA: TGTGCCAGCAGCTTAGCTTACAGGGGGCAGGGAGAGACCCAGTACTTC
V gene: TRBV7-8
J gene: TRBJ2-5
clone size: many
D gene: TRBD1

CDR3 protein: CASSQGGQDYGYTF
CDR3 DNA: TGTGCCAGCAGCCAAGGCGGACAAGACTATGGCTACACCTTC
V gene: TRBV3-1
J gene: TRBJ1-2
clone size: many
D gene: .

CDR3 protein: CASSDRGGFMAQHF
CDR3 DNA: TGTGCCAGCAGCGACAGGGGGGGGTTTATGGCCCAGCATTTT
V gene: TRBV6-1
J gene: TRBJ1-5
clone size: many
D gene: TRBD1

CDR3 protein: CASSGTGASNQPQHF
CDR3 DNA: TGTGCCAGCAGCGGGACAGGGGCTAGCAATCAGCCCCAGCATTTT
V gene: TRBV2
J gene: TRBJ1-5
clone size: .
D gene: TRBD1

CDR3 protein: CASSRLISGGAPLGYTF
CDR3 DNA: TGTGCCAGCAGCCGACTCATCTCAGGGGGCGCTCCCTTAGGCTACACCTTC
V gene: TRBV28
J gene: TRBJ1-2
clone size: many
D gene: TRBD1

CDR3 protein: CASSLRPGQGYEQYF
CDR3 DNA: TGTGCCAGCAGCTTAAGGCCGGGACAGGGCTACGAGCAGTACTTC
V gene: TRBV7-2
J gene: TRBJ2-7
clone size: many
D gene: TRBD1

CDR3 protein: CAWRAWDLRNTIYF
CDR3 DNA: TGTGCCTGGAGAGCTTGGGATCTCAGAAACACCATATATTTT
V gene: TRBV30
J gene: TRBJ1-3
clone size: few
D gene: .

CDR3 protein: CASSEDGEAASTDTQYF
CDR3 DNA: TGTGCCAGCAGTGAAGACGGTGAAGCGGCTAGCACAGATACGCAGTATTTT
V gene: TRBV6-1
J gene: TRBJ2-3
clone size: .
D gene: .

CDR3 protein: CASSEMVANTGELFF
CDR3 DNA: TGTGCCAGCAGTGAAATGGTAGCAAACACCGGGGAGCTGTTTTTT
V gene: TRBV6-1
J gene: TRBJ2-2
clone size: many
D gene: .

CDR3 protein: CASRLAPGAQYF
CDR3 DNA: TGTGCCAGCAGGCTGGCGCCGGGGGCCCAGTACTTC
V gene: TRBV2
J gene: TRBJ2-5
clone size: many
D gene: .

CDR3 protein: CSAERNPRETQYF
CDR3 DNA: TGCAGTGCAGAGCGGAACCCGCGGGAGACCCAGTACTTC
V gene: TRBV20-1
J gene: TRBJ2-5
clone size: many
D gene: .

CDR3 protein: CASSLSRRGLDYGYTF
CDR3 DNA: TGTGCCAGCAGCTTATCCCGGCGGGGTTTGGACTATGGCTACACCTTC
V gene: TRBV11-1
J gene: TRBJ1-2
clone size: .
D gene: .

CDR3 protein: CASSSNSRNTEAFF
CDR3 DNA: TGTGCCAGCAGCTCAAACTCTCGAAACACTGAAGCTTTCTTT
V gene: TRBV7-8
J gene: TRBJ1-1
clone size: many
D gene: .

CDR3 protein: CASSSGSAGTEAFF
CDR3 DNA: TGTGCCAGCAGCTCCGGATCCGCTGGTACTGAAGCTTTCTTT
V gene: TRBV7-3
J gene: TRBJ1-1
clone size: .
D gene: .

CDR3 protein: CSATGWGSEQYF
CDR3 DNA: TGCAGTGCAACCGGGTGGGGTAGCGAGCAGTACTTC
V gene: TRBV20-1
J gene: TRBJ2-7
clone size: many
D gene: .

CDR3 protein: CSARGGGNIQYF
CDR3 DNA: TGCAGCGCCCGGGGCGGGGGGAACATTCAGTACTTC
V gene: TRBV29-1
J gene: TRBJ2-4
clone size: .
D gene: TRBD2